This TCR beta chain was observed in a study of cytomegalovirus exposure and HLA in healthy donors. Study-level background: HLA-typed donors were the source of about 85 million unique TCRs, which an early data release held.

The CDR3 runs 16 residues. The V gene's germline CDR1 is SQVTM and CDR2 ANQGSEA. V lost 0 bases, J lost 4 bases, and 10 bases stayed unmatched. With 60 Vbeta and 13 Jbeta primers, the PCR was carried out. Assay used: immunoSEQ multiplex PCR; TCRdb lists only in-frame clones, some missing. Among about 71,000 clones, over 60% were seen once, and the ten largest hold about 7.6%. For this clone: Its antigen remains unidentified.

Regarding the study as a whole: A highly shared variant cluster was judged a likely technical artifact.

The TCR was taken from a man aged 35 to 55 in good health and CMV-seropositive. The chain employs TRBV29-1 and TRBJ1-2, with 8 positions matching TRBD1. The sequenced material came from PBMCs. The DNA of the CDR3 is TGCAGCGTTGAAGAGCGGACAGGGTGGTTGGGCTATGGCTACACCTTC. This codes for CSVEERTGWLGYGYTF.